What follows describes a single T cell receptor (beta chain). This sample was taken from a study of blood T cell repertoires in COVID-19. Study-wide context: From T cells, B-cell-depleted T cells, or PBMCs came the material, which was cDNA or gDNA.

Authors' methods: How many nucleated cells were present was estimated from reference gene primer amplification. Profiled with immunoSEQ multiplex PCR; TCRdb holds only in-frame clones, not every one. For V, J and clone size, that table is used; D and trimming come from the DNA. Of 35,000 to 45,000 clones listed, around 85% are singletons. Deletions cut 3 bases from V and 0 bases from J, with 16 bases between. CDR1 MNHEY and CDR2 SMNVEV come from the germline V gene (reference sequence). The CDR3 extends over 17 amino acids. This TCR was recovered from a woman older than 75 with acute or convalescent COVID-19. Sequenced: peripheral blood. The V gene is TRBV27, the J gene TRBJ2-3; possibly TRBD1 for D (5 bases). CDR3 nucleotides: TGTGCCAGCAGTTTGGATGGGGCAGGCCGCAGCACAGATACGCAGTATTTT. It specifies CASSLDGAGRSTDTQYF.